The TCR beta chain described here comes from a study of T cell repertoires in cytomegalovirus infection. The study, taken as a whole, reports: The study found HLA-C-restricted CMV-specific TCR beta clonotypes dominating the ex vivo response. Cumulated frequencies of public TCR beta families served to identify carriers of CMV plus the relevant HLA.

Germline CDR1 is LNHNV and CDR2 is YYDKDF (reference sequence). This CDR3 is 16 amino acids long. V lost 5 bases, J lost 4 bases, and 19 bases lay in between. TCRdb reanalysed the reads using MiXCR and keeps one entry per CDR3 protein. This table has around 170,000 distinct CDR3 sequences, under 20% appearing once. About this clonotype: Antigen: not known.

The chain is built from TRBV15 and TRBJ2-3; D may be TRBD2 (5 bases). This receptor was identified in a human donor in good health (CMV status not recorded). Some clones in this sample may be carry-over from other donors' samples. Sequencing was performed on CD8+ T cells from PBMCs. CDR3 residues: CATSSQMAGKADTQYF. As DNA, the CDR3 is TGTGCCACCAGCTCCCAGATGGCCGGGAAAGCAGATACGCAGTATTTT.